This TCR beta chain emerged from a study of blood T cell repertoires in COVID-19. Study background: Material from acute and convalescent COVID-19 was sourced from the United States, Italy and Spain.

As handled by the study authors: Reference gene primer amplification yielded estimated nucleated cell counts. Produced via immunoSEQ multiplex PCR; TCRdb's table is partial and in-frame only. The V and J calls and clone size were taken over from that table, and D and trimming were inferred from the DNA. The sample records roughly 150,000 clones, about 83% being singletons. What was sequenced was peripheral blood. The receptor was derived from a man in his 70s who had recovered from COVID-19.

The CDR3 sequence: CASSQGLAGVVDTQYF. The CDR3 DNA is TGTGCCAGCAGTCAAGGACTAGCGGGAGTGGTTGATACGCAGTATTTT. The chain carries TRBV28 and TRBJ2-3; 13 bases fit TRBD2. Germline V gives CDR1 MDHEN, CDR2 SYDVKM. V lost 5 bases, J lost 6 bases, and 8 bases stayed unmatched. CDR3 length: 16 residues.